The 24 T cell receptor beta chains reported below all come from one sample, sequenced in a study of vaccination effects on CD4 cells after COVID-19. Culture lasted approximately 10 days before CD4+ T cell isolation. Between March and December 2020, the person had a SARS-CoV-2 infection that PCR confirmed. Each person got two doses of an mRNA SARS-CoV-2 vaccine, BNT162b2 or mRNA-1273. Assay: immunoSEQ multiplex PCR; the TCRdb copy retains only in-frame clones and omits some. This table holds around 53,000 clones, about 76% found once. Their antigens remain unidentified. The sequences come from CD4+ T cells from PBMCs cultured without peptide, collected after COVID-19 vaccination. All receptors come from a human donor who had a prior SARS-CoV-2 infection.

The chain links TRBV2 to TRBJ1-5; 9 nucleotides match TRBD1. CDR3 length: 15 amino acids. Germline CDR1 and CDR2: SNHLY and FYNNEI. Trimming took 3 bases from V and 6 from J; bases not matched to a gene: 6. The CDR3 DNA reads TGTGCCAGCAGTGATCGGGACAGGGTCGGTCAGCCCCAGCATTTT. Amino acids: CASSDRDRVGQPQHF.

V is TRBV19 and J is TRBJ1-5; maybe TRBD1 (6 bases). The CDR3 has 17 amino acids. Trimming took 1 base from V and 0 from J, leaving 13 bases between them. Germline CDR1 reads LNHDA; CDR2 reads SQIVND (reference sequence). The CDR3 region has the DNA TGTGCCAGTAGTATAGGCCCCAGGGGTGATAGCAATCAGCCCCAGCATTTT. Protein product: CASSIGPRGDSNQPQHF.

The gene calls are TRBV27 and TRBJ2-3, with 11 bases fitting TRBD1. The CDR3 is 16 amino acids. The trim removed 4 bases at V and 6 bases at J, leaving 9 bases unmatched. Germline V lookup: CDR1 MNHEY, CDR2 SMNVEV (reference sequence). The CDR3 spells CASSSPPDRGRDTQYF. The CDR3 nucleotides read TGTGCCAGCAGTTCCCCCCCGGACAGGGGGCGGGATACGCAGTATTTT.

The V gene is TRBV4-3, the J gene TRBJ2-3; D may be TRBD1 (6 bases). Germline CDR1 and CDR2: LGHNA and YSLEER. The CDR3 length is 16 residues. V was trimmed by 1 base and J by 3 bases, leaving 14 bases between them. The CDR3 sequence: CASSQAFGGGTDTQYF. The CDR3 bases are TGCGCCAGCAGCCAAGCTTTTGGGGGCGGAACAGATACGCAGTATTTT.

The gene calls are TRBV3-1 (or the pseudogene TRBV3-2) and TRBJ2-3; a possible D gene is TRBD1 (6 bases). Germline lookup yields CDR1 LGHDT and CDR2 YNNKEL (reference sequence). The V and J ends lost 1 base and 2 bases respectively, with 10 bases between them. This CDR3 is built from 15 residues. The CDR3 DNA reads as TGTGCCAGCAGCCAAGCCGGGACATACACAGATACGCAGTATTTT. Translating gives CASSQAGTYTDTQYF.

This chain connects TRBV5-4 to TRBJ2-1; tentatively, D is TRBD2 (6 bases). The germline gives CDR1 SGHNT, CDR2 YYREEE (reference sequence). V lost 2 bases to trimming and J lost 9 bases, with 18 bases between them. This CDR3 region has 15 residues. The CDR3 sequence is CASSFSHGRDGEQFF. CDR3 DNA sequence: TGTGCCAGCAGCTTTTCTCACGGGAGAGACGGTGAGCAGTTCTTC.

The gene calls are TRBV7-8 and TRBJ1-1; 9 positions match TRBD1. The germline V gene encodes CDR1 SGHVS and CDR2 FQNEAQ. Trimming took 2 bases from V and 3 from J; bases not matched to a gene: 19. The CDR3 spans 20 residues. The CDR3 DNA is TGTGCCAGCAGCTTAAGGCCCCGGTGGGGACAGGGAGGTGTAGACACTGAAGCTTTCTTT. Translation: CASSLRPRWGQGGVDTEAFF. The entire variable domain, with the rest obtained from reference TRBV7-8 and TRBJ1-1, is as follows: GAGVSQSPRYKVAKRGQDVALRCDPISGHVSLFWYQQALGQGPEFLTYFQNEAQLDKSGLPSDRFFAERPEGSVSTLKIQRTQQEDSAVYLCASSLRPRWGQGGVDTEAFFGQGTRLTVV.

This chain joins TRBV4-2 and TRBJ2-1; 15 bases match TRBD2. There are 18 residues in the CDR3. Trimming took 4 bases from V and 7 from J; bases not matched to a gene: 11. Germline lookup yields CDR1 LGHNA and CDR2 YNFKEQ. As DNA, the CDR3 is TGTGCCAGCAGCCTTACTCCGGGACTAGCGGGAGGATGGAATGAGCAGTTCTTC. It specifies CASSLTPGLAGGWNEQFF.

The CDR3: CASSDHRGGRGNTEAFF. CDR3 sequence (DNA): TGCGCCAGCAGCGACCACCGGGGGGGGCGAGGGAACACTGAAGCTTTCTTT. J is TRBJ1-1 and V is TRBV5-1; a possible D gene is TRBD1 (6 bases). Trimming took 4 bases from V and 1 from J, leaving 20 bases between them. The CDR3 sequence is 17 residues long. Germline assignment: CDR1 SGHRS and CDR2 YFSETQ.

The V call is TRBV24-1, the J call TRBJ2-5; tentatively, D is TRBD2 (5 bases). Germline V CDR1 and CDR2: KGHDR, SFDVKD. V lost 9 bases and J lost 2, with 12 bases in between. CDR3 length: 13 amino acids. CDR3 sequence: CATSRERQETQYF. In nucleotides, the CDR3 is TGTGCCACCTCGAGGGAGCGGCAAGAGACCCAGTACTTC.

The genes are TRBV18 and TRBJ2-4, with 7 bases that match TRBD1. This CDR3 is built from 15 residues. Germline CDR1 reads KGHSH; CDR2 reads LQKENI. After removal of 6 bases from V and 7 bases from J, the junction contained 12 bases not matched to a gene. The CDR3 nucleotides read TGTGCCAGCTCGATTTCTACAGGGGTGATGAACATTCAGTACTTC. It codes for CASSISTGVMNIQYF.

The genes are TRBV18 and TRBJ2-3, with a weak D call TRBD2 (5 bases). Trimming removed 0 bases at V and 2 bases at J, with 6 bases between. Looked up from germline, CDR1 is KGHSH and CDR2 is LQKENI. The CDR3 totals 14 residues. This chain's CDR3 is CASSPPGVTDTQYF. The DNA of the CDR3 is TGTGCCAGCTCACCACCCGGGGTCACAGATACGCAGTATTTT.

The CDR3 sequence: CASSFLGGETQYF. The CDR3 coding sequence is TGTGCCAGCAGCTTCCTCGGAGGGGAGACCCAGTACTTC. V and J are TRBV7-2 and TRBJ2-5, with a possible D match to TRBD2 (6 bases). CDR3 length: 13 residues. Trimming cost V 3 bases and J 5 bases, with 10 bases left between them. The germline gives CDR1 SGHTA, CDR2 FQGNSA.

The rearrangement uses TRBV30 and TRBJ2-7; TRBD2 agrees at 12 bases. Germline loops: CDR1 GTSNPN, CDR2 SVGIG (reference sequence). Losses at the gene ends were 1 base for V and 4 bases for J; bases not matched to a gene: 5. The CDR3 runs to 15 residues. CDR3 sequence: CAWSASGRARYEQYF. The CDR3 DNA follows: TGTGCCTGGAGTGCTAGCGGGAGGGCTAGGTACGAGCAGTACTTC.

J is TRBJ2-3 and V is TRBV5-5; the D gene is possibly TRBD2 (6 bases). Germline CDR1 reads SGHKS; CDR2 reads YYEKEE (reference sequence). The CDR3 has 14 residues. The V gene lost 4 bases and the J gene lost 2 bases, with 11 bases spanning the gap. CDR3 residues: CASSPGGNTDTQYF. CDR3 DNA sequence: TGTGCCAGCAGCCCCGGCGGGAACACAGATACGCAGTATTTT.

The chain couples TRBV6-6 to TRBJ2-7; D is possibly TRBD2 (5 bases). Germline V gene data show CDR1 as MNHNY and CDR2 as SVGAGI (reference sequence). Trimming stripped 7 bases from V and 2 bases from J, with 9 bases between. The CDR3 length is 12 residues. The CDR3 here is CASTGVPYEQYF. CDR3 DNA: TGTGCCAGCACCGGGGTTCCCTACGAGCAGTACTTC.

The gene calls are TRBV9 and TRBJ2-2; unclear D gene. The CDR3 has 14 amino acids. Per germline, CDR1 SGDLS and CDR2 YYNGEE. Trimming shortened V by 0 bases and J by 8 bases, and 11 bases separated the two germline ends. In DNA form, the CDR3 reads TGTGCCAGCAGCGTAGCGACCCCTCCTGGGGAGCTGTTTTTT. Residues: CASSVATPPGELFF.

The CDR3 loop is CASGSARDRDYEQYF. CDR3 DNA: TGCGCCAGCGGCTCTGCCCGGGACCGAGACTACGAGCAGTACTTC. The chain uses TRBV5-1 and TRBJ2-7; D may match TRBD1 or TRBD2 (5 bases each). Trimming left V 7 bases short and J 3 bases short, with 20 bases between. Per germline, CDR1 SGHRS and CDR2 YFSETQ. CDR3 length equals 15 residues.

This clone was seen a few times. The chain links TRBV4-1 to TRBJ2-1; 8 positions match TRBD2. J gave up 3 bases and V 1 base, and 8 bases lay outside the gene matches. Germline V CDR1 and CDR2: MGHRA, YSYEKL. This CDR3 has 17 residues. The CDR3 sequence is CASSQGPARGGYNEQFF. CDR3 DNA: TGCGCCAGCAGCCAAGGACCGGCCCGGGGGGGCTACAATGAGCAGTTCTTC.

This clone is a singleton in its sample. The chain links TRBV20-1 to TRBJ2-5, with D uncertain. Germline assignment: CDR1 DFQATT and CDR2 SNEGSKA (reference sequence). This CDR3 is built from 11 residues. Here the CDR3 DNA reads TGCAGGGTAGGAGTGTCTGAGACCCAGTACTTC. Its translation is CRVGVSETQYF.

As concerns this clone: One end of the junction fails to match germline, which may point to a read error. The V call is TRBV11-2, the J call TRBJ2-5; D unclear. The CDR3 consists of 14 residues. CDR1 is SGHAT, CDR2 FQNNGV, per germline. CDR3 in DNA: TGTGCCAGCAGCGTAGACCGTCCCGGAATGCTCCAGTACTTC. Amino acid sequence: CASSVDRPGMLQYF.

V gene TRBV27 combines with J gene TRBJ2-6; possibly TRBD1 or TRBD2 for D (6 bases each). V was trimmed by 2 bases and J by 1 base, leaving 15 bases between them. The germline V gene encodes CDR1 MNHEY and CDR2 SMNVEV (reference sequence). The CDR3 is 18 residues long. The CDR3 reads CASSLIRGRGSGANVLTF. Written as DNA, the CDR3 is TGTGCCAGCAGTTTAATTCGGGGGCGAGGGTCTGGGGCCAACGTCCTGACTTTC.

The V and J genes are TRBV7-9 and TRBJ1-2; maybe TRBD1 (6 bases). Per germline, CDR1 SEHNR and CDR2 FQNEAQ (reference sequence). V was clipped by 5 bases and J by 0 bases, with 22 bases between them. CDR3 length equals 18 residues. CDR3 DNA: TGTGCCAGCAGCCCTAGACGGACAGAGGGGATTACTAACTATGGCTACACCTTC. As protein: CASSPRRTEGITNYGYTF.

This clone was counted once. The rearrangement uses TRBV19 and TRBJ2-1; TRBD2 might be the D (7 bases). CDR1 LNHDA and CDR2 SQIVND come from the germline V gene (reference sequence). The CDR3 contains 15 residues. V was shortened by 3 bases and J by 6 bases, with 15 bases between the two germline ends. DNA of the CDR3: TGTGCCAGTAGTATTCCTAGGGGGGGATCCAATGAGCAGTTCTTC. Amino acid sequence: CASSIPRGGSNEQFF.